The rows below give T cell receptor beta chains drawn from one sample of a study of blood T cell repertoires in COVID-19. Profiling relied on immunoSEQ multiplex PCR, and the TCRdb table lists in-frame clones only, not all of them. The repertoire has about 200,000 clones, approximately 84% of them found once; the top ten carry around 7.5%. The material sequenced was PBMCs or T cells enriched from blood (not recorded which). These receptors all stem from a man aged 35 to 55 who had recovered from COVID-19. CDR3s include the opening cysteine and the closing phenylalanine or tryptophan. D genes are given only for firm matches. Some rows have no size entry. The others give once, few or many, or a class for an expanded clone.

cdr3_aa: CASSPTTSGDLTDTQYF
cdr3_nt: TGTGCCAGCAGCCCCACGACTAGCGGGGATCTCACAGATACGCAGTATTTT
j_call: TRBJ2-3
v_call: TRBV3-1/TRBV3-2
d_call: TRBD2
clone_size: many

cdr3_aa: CASSLTVTEAFF
cdr3_nt: TGTGCCAGCAGTCTAACCGTGACTGAAGCTTTCTTT
j_call: TRBJ1-1
v_call: TRBV28
d_call: -
clone_size: -

cdr3_aa: CASSLGGGSGYEQYF
cdr3_nt: TGTGCCAGCTCTCTCGGGGGGGGTTCCGGGTACGAGCAGTACTTC
j_call: TRBJ2-7
v_call: TRBV18
d_call: TRBD2
clone_size: -

cdr3_aa: CASSTQGDSYNEQFF
cdr3_nt: TGTGCCAGCAGTACACAGGGGGACTCCTACAATGAGCAGTTCTTC
j_call: TRBJ2-1
v_call: TRBV2
d_call: TRBD1
clone_size: -

cdr3_aa: CASSLSGAPTNEKLFF
cdr3_nt: TGTGCCAGCAGTTTATCAGGAGCCCCAACTAATGAAAAACTGTTTTTT
j_call: TRBJ1-4
v_call: TRBV27
d_call: -
clone_size: -

cdr3_aa: CASSQRDRGSYEQYF
cdr3_nt: TGTGCCAGCAGCCAACGGGACAGGGGCTCCTACGAGCAGTACTTC
j_call: TRBJ2-7
v_call: TRBV3-1/TRBV3-2
d_call: TRBD1
clone_size: -

cdr3_aa: CASSQEQGRGNYGYTF
cdr3_nt: TGCGCCAGCAGCCAGGAGCAGGGTCGGGGGAACTATGGCTACACCTTC
j_call: TRBJ1-2
v_call: TRBV4-1
d_call: -
clone_size: few

cdr3_aa: CASSPSAGTGGGYTF
cdr3_nt: TGTGCCAGCAGCCCCTCGGCTGGGACAGGAGGCGGCTACACCTTC
j_call: TRBJ1-2
v_call: TRBV7-9
d_call: TRBD1
clone_size: -

cdr3_aa: CASSQGPGTYNEQFF
cdr3_nt: TGTGCCAGCAGCCAAGGTCCGGGGACCTACAATGAGCAGTTCTTC
j_call: TRBJ2-1
v_call: TRBV3-1/TRBV3-2
d_call: -
clone_size: -

cdr3_aa: CASRTGGGYGYTF
cdr3_nt: TGTGCCAGCAGGACAGGGGGAGGCTATGGCTACACCTTC
j_call: TRBJ1-2
v_call: TRBV6-5
d_call: TRBD1
clone_size: -